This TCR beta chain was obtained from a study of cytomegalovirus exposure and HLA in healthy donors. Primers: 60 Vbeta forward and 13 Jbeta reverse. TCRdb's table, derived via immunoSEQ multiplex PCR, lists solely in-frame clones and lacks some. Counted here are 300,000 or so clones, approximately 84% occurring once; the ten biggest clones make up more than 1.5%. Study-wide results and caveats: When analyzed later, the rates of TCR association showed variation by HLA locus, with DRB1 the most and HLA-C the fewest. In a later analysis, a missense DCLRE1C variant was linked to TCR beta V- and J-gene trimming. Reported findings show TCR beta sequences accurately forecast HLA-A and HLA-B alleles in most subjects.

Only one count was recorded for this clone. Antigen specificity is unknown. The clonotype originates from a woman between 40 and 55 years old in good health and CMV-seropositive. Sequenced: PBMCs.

The CDR3 DNA reads as TGTGCCACCCAGTTGAACACTGAAGCTTTCTTT. It yields the protein CATQLNTEAFF. The rearrangement links TRBV10-3 to TRBJ1-1; no firm D call. Germline V gives CDR1 ENHRY, CDR2 SYGVKD. The CDR3 totals 11 residues. Trimming removed 10 bases at V and 0 bases at J, with 6 bases between.